The 10 T cell receptor beta chains listed next were all sequenced from one sample in a study of shared clonotypes between healthy human individuals. Measured with immunoSEQ multiplex PCR; TCRdb has only the in-frame clones, and not every one. The sample gives millions of clones, 85% to 95% of which show up once; roughly 0.14% is in the top ten. Sequenced material: naive CD4+ T cells sorted from blood. Noted subset: CD45RA+ positively selected. These receptors were collected from a young man in good health.

The chain has TRBV7-2 and TRBJ2-5; possibly TRBD2 for D (6 bases). Trimming removed 5 bases from V and 7 bases from J, with 20 bases in between. The CDR3 totals 15 residues. The V gene's germline CDR1 is SGHTA and CDR2 FQGNSA. The CDR3, as DNA: TGTGCCAGCAGCCCCCAGACCCAACACGGGGGGACCCAGTACTTC. Translating it yields CASSPQTQHGGTQYF. The full variable domain, its missing parts supplied by reference TRBV7-2 and TRBJ2-5, is GAGVSQSPSNKVTEKGKDVELRCDPISGHTALYWYRQSLGQGLEFLIYFQGNSAPDKSGLPSDRFSAERTGGSVSTLTIQRTQQEDSAVYLCASSPQTQHGGTQYFGPGTRLLVL.

This clone was recorded only once. The rearrangement joins TRBV5-5 to TRBJ1-4; D possibly corresponds to TRBD1 (5 bases). The V end was cut by 0 bases, the J end by 10 bases, with 10 bases between. CDR3 length: 13 residues. Germline CDR1 SGHKS, CDR2 YYEKEE (reference sequence). The CDR3 is CASSLEGPRKLFF. The CDR3 DNA follows: TGTGCCAGCAGCTTGGAGGGGCCCCGAAAACTGTTTTTT. The full variable domain, completed using reference TRBV5-5 and TRBJ1-4, is DAGVTQSPTHLIKTRGQQVTLRCSPISGHKSVSWYQQVLGQGPQFIFQYYEKEERGRGNFPDRFSARQFPNYSSELNVNALLLGDSALYLCASSLEGPRKLFFGSGTQLSVL.

The chain employs TRBV5-1 and TRBJ1-4; 7 bases fit TRBD1. CDR1 and CDR2 from the germline V gene are SGHRS and YFSETQ. The CDR3 extends over 16 amino acids. Germline trimming cut 4 bases from V and 2 bases from J; bases unmatched to any gene: 8. As DNA, the CDR3 is TGCGCCAGCAGCCGTGGACAGGCGGGGACTAATGAAAAACTGTTTTTT. Protein sequence: CASSRGQAGTNEKLFF. The whole variable domain, filled in from reference TRBV5-1 and TRBJ1-4, reads KAGVTQTPRYLIKTRGQQVTLSCSPISGHRSVSWYQQTPGQGLQFLFEYFSETQRNKGNFPGRFSGRQFSNSRSEMNVSTLELGDSALYLCASSRGQAGTNEKLFFGSGTQLSVL.

V is TRBV9 and J is TRBJ2-7, with 8 nucleotides matching TRBD1. Trimming at V came to 0 bases and at J to 5 bases, leaving 13 bases not matched to a gene. Germline V gives CDR1 SGDLS, CDR2 YYNGEE. This CDR3 is built from 17 residues. The CDR3, as DNA: TGTGCCAGCAGCGTAGGTCCCGGGACAGGTGGTACCCACGAGCAGTACTTC. Translated, it gives CASSVGPGTGGTHEQYF.

This chain uses TRBV19 with TRBJ1-2; TRBD1 matches 8 bases. V shed 5 bases and J 2 bases; nucleotides not matched to a gene: 4. This CDR3 comprises 14 residues. Germline CDR1 is LNHDA and CDR2 is SQIVND (reference sequence). CDR3 bases: TGTGCCAGTAGTGGACAGGGACCGAACTATGGCTACACCTTC. As protein: CASSGQGPNYGYTF. The complete variable domain, with remaining parts taken from reference TRBV19 and TRBJ1-2, reads DGGITQSPKYLFRKEGQNVTLSCEQNLNHDAMYWYRQDPGQGLRLIYYSQIVNDFQKGDIAEGYSVSREKKESFPLTVTSAQKNPTAFYLCASSGQGPNYGYTFGSGTRLTVV.

V usage is TRBV7-2 and J usage is TRBJ1-6; tentative D call: TRBD1 (5 bases). Germline loops: CDR1 SGHTA, CDR2 FQGNSA. This CDR3 is 14 amino acids long. V was cut by 5 bases and J by 10 bases, with 15 bases left in between. The chain's CDR3 is CASSDGTVLSPLHF. The CDR3 nucleotides read TGTGCCAGCAGCGACGGGACGGTTTTATCACCCCTCCACTTT.

DNA of the CDR3: TGTGCCAGCCGAAGCGGGGGGTCCTACGAGCAGTACTTC. It is translated as CASRSGGSYEQYF. This sequence joins TRBV27 and TRBJ2-7, with 9 bases that match TRBD2. The CDR3 loop spans 13 amino acids. CDR1 and CDR2 (germline): MNHEY, SMNVEV (reference sequence). The junction had 3 bases not matched to a gene; V was cut back by 8 bases and J by 1 base.

In the case of this clone: An end of the junction differs from the germline gene, which may be a read error. Other DNA sequences in the same sample also yield this CDR3. The CDR3 coding sequence is TGCGCCAGCAGCCTCGGGACAGGACCTAGGGCCCAGCATTTT. This translates into CASSLGTGPRAQHF. The V gene is TRBV28, the J gene TRBJ1-5; TRBD1 agrees at 8 bases. Per the germline V gene, CDR1 is MDHEN and CDR2 is SYDVKM. The CDR3 covers 14 residues.

V and J are TRBV5-4 and TRBJ2-5; D remains unclear. CDR3 length: 14 amino acids. Trimming cost V 4 bases and J 5 bases, with 15 bases left between them. Per the germline V gene, CDR1 is SGHNT and CDR2 is YYREEE (reference sequence). CDR3 DNA: TGTGCCAGCAGCCTGGAACGGACGCGGGAGACCCAGTACTTC. Translation gives CASSLERTRETQYF. Full variable domain (rest looked up from reference TRBV5-4 and TRBJ2-5): ETGVTQSPTHLIKTRGQQVTLRCSSQSGHNTVSWYQQALGQGPQFIFQYYREEENGRGNFPPRFSGLQFPNYSSELNVNALELDDSALYLCASSLERTRETQYFGPGTRLLVL.

The J gene is TRBJ1-1, the V gene TRBV30; a weak D match, TRBD1 (5 bases). The CDR3 loop spans 12 amino acids. V shed 4 bases and J shed 5 bases, with 11 bases lying between them. Looked up from germline, CDR1 is GTSNPN and CDR2 is SVGIG (reference sequence). The CDR3 DNA sequence: TGTGCCTGGACGGGGCCTTGGACTGAAGCTTTCTTT. As protein: CAWTGPWTEAFF.